Many counts were recorded for the clone carrying this TCR beta chain. This entry belongs to a study of neurological immune-mediated disorders. One entry per CDR3 protein, called by TCRdb with MiXCR from the 5' RACE reads. The sample has under 85,000 distinct CDR3 sequences, approximately 5.1% seen once. CDR3 length equals 15 residues. Deletions cut 7 bases from V and 4 bases from J, with 18 bases between. Germline CDR1 reads SEHNR; CDR2 reads FQNEAQ (reference sequence). The sequenced sample consisted of PBMCs. V is TRBV7-9 and J is TRBJ2-3; D may match TRBD1 or TRBD2 (5 bases each). The TCR comes from a human donor with multiple sclerosis. The donor label of this sample is uncertain. CDR3 in DNA: TGTGCCAGCACCTCCCGGGACGCTCTCTCAGATACGCAGTATTTT. Amino acids: CASTSRDALSDTQYF.